This T cell receptor (beta chain) comes out of a study of identical twins. Unique molecular identifiers were present on the cDNA, and a universal primer site came from template switching. TCRdb fed the 5' RACE reads into MiXCR, producing one record per CDR3 protein. This sample yields 250,000 to 350,000 distinct CDR3 sequences, of which 7.5% to 9.5% are seen a single time; 6% to 8.5% belongs to the top ten. CDR3 length: 15 amino acids. Germline V gene data show CDR1 as SGHRS and CDR2 as YFSETQ. Trimming stripped 0 bases from V and 5 bases from J, with 12 bases between. This clonotype was seen many times. The same sample was also studied in work on yellow fever vaccine responses in identical twins.

The clonotype originates from a woman between 18 and 30 years old in good health. The chain combines TRBV5-1 with TRBJ2-1, with no clear D. The source material was CD8+ T cells sorted from blood. The CDR3 nucleotides read TGCGCCAGCAGCTTGGCCTATAGGGCTGACAATGAGCAGTTCTTC. It yields the protein CASSLAYRADNEQFF.